These 27 T cell receptor beta chains were sequenced from one sample in a study of cytomegalovirus exposure and HLA in healthy donors. The PCR used 60 Vbeta and 13 Jbeta primers. Generated by immunoSEQ multiplex PCR, the TCRdb table keeps only in-frame clones and is missing some. Of 200,000 to 250,000 clones in the sample, roughly 80% were seen once. The material sequenced was PBMCs. The receptors were sampled from a male donor in good health and CMV-seronegative.

The chain carries TRBV9 and TRBJ1-1; D gene unclear. Germline CDR1 and CDR2: SGDLS and YYNGEE. The CDR3 spans 13 residues. V lost 4 bases to trimming and J lost 0 bases, with 7 bases between them. The CDR3 reads CASSFQVNTEAFF. The CDR3 nucleotides are TGTGCCAGCAGCTTTCAGGTGAACACTGAAGCTTTCTTT.

This chain uses TRBV18 with TRBJ1-5, with 8 bases fitting TRBD1. Trimming removed 6 bases from V and 3 bases from J; junction bases left unmatched: 7. Germline V lookup: CDR1 KGHSH, CDR2 LQKENI. CDR3 size: 15 residues. CDR3 DNA sequence: TGTGCCAGCTCCGAGGGGACAGGCCCCAATCAGCCCCAGCATTTT. This translates into CASSEGTGPNQPQHF.

The genes are TRBV27 and TRBJ1-5; D not certain. CDR1 is MNHEY, CDR2 SMNVEV, per germline (reference sequence). The CDR3 sequence is 14 residues long. V was clipped by 10 bases and J by 4 bases, with 17 bases between them. CDR3 nucleotides: TGTGCCATCGGCGCGCGGGAGGCTAATCAGCCCCAGCATTTT. This encodes CAIGAREANQPQHF.

The chain joins TRBV7-9 to TRBJ1-3, with 11 bases that match TRBD1. V shed 5 bases and J 1 base; nucleotides not matched to a gene: 13. Germline V gene sequence: CDR1 SEHNR, CDR2 FQNEAQ (reference sequence). CDR3 size: 19 residues. CDR3 sequence reads: CASSHPLGTGGASGNTIYF. The DNA of the CDR3 is TGTGCCAGCAGCCACCCCCTGGGGACAGGGGGAGCATCTGGAAACACCATATATTTT.

The chain has TRBV28 and TRBJ2-2, with 8 bases that match TRBD2. This CDR3 contains 16 residues. V gave up 4 bases and J gave up 5 bases; unmatched junction bases: 9. Per the germline V gene, CDR1 is MDHEN and CDR2 is SYDVKM. The chain's CDR3 is CASSSPGGARTGELFF. The CDR3 DNA follows: TGTGCCAGCAGTTCCCCCGGGGGGGCGAGGACCGGGGAGCTGTTTTTT. The full variable domain, with the rest looked up from reference TRBV28 and TRBJ2-2, is DVKVTQSSRYLVKRTGEKVFLECVQDMDHENMFWYRQDPGLGLRLIYFSYDVKMKEKGDIPEGYSVSREKKERFSLILESASTNQTSMYLCASSSPGGARTGELFFGEGSRLTVL.

This clone was counted once. The chain links TRBV2 to TRBJ2-3; D is possibly TRBD2 (6 bases). CDR1 SNHLY and CDR2 FYNNEI come from the germline V gene. This CDR3 region has 15 residues. Trimming pared 9 bases from V and 3 bases from J, leaving 19 bases between. The CDR3 DNA sequence: TGTGCCAGAAAACAAGCCGGGGGAAAGACAGATACGCAGTATTTT. This encodes CARKQAGGKTDTQYF.

This clone turned up a few times. The V call is TRBV7-9, the J call TRBJ1-1, with TRBD1 as a possible D gene (6 bases). V was cut by 5 bases and J by 0 bases, with 13 bases left in between. Germline CDR1 reads SEHNR; CDR2 reads FQNEAQ (reference sequence). The CDR3 consists of 15 residues. The CDR3 reads CASSHRGALNTEAFF. Written as DNA, the CDR3 is TGTGCCAGCAGCCATCGGGGGGCCCTGAACACTGAAGCTTTCTTT.

This rearrangement joins TRBV4-1 to TRBJ2-1; 8 nucleotides match TRBD2. V trimming: 3 bases; J trimming: 9 bases; junction bases outside the gene matches: 13. In germline, CDR1 is MGHRA, CDR2 YSYEKL. The CDR3 extends over 16 amino acids. The CDR3 reads CASSHPGTRVGGEQFF. The CDR3 coding sequence is TGCGCCAGCAGCCACCCCGGGACTAGGGTAGGAGGTGAGCAGTTCTTC.

CDR3 region: CASSRGQKIYWNTEAFF. The CDR3 DNA follows: TGTGCCAGCTCCCGAGGACAGAAGATATACTGGAACACTGAAGCTTTCTTT. This rearrangement joins TRBV18 to TRBJ1-1; tentative D call: TRBD1 (6 bases). Germline V gene lookup returns CDR1 KGHSH and CDR2 LQKENI. This CDR3 contains 17 residues. V dropped 6 bases and J dropped 1 base, with 21 bases sitting between them.

The CDR3 DNA follows: TGTGCCAGCACCCTGACGACAGGGGGCGCGAGTGGCTACACCTTC. This codes for CASTLTTGGASGYTF. This rearrangement joins TRBV9 to TRBJ1-2; 10 nucleotides line up with TRBD1. Germline loops: CDR1 SGDLS, CDR2 YYNGEE. Trimming cost V 6 bases and J 7 bases; bases outside gene matches: 12. This CDR3 spans 15 amino acids.

The J gene is TRBJ2-3, the V gene TRBV7-2, with D perhaps TRBD2 (6 bases). The CDR3 has 16 amino acids. Between the trimmed V and J ends, which lost 5 bases and 5 bases, there was a span of 20 bases. CDR1 SGHTA and CDR2 FQGNSA come from the germline V gene. CDR3 sequence (DNA): TGTGCCAGCAGCCCGGTGGAGGGAGGAACGGGAGATACGCAGTATTTT. The encoded protein is CASSPVEGGTGDTQYF.

The chain employs TRBV6-1 and TRBJ2-7; unclear D gene. The V and J ends lost 0 bases and 0 bases respectively, with 15 bases between them. Germline-derived CDR1 and CDR2 are MNHNS and SASEGT. The CDR3 sequence is 17 residues long. CDR3 nucleotide sequence: TGTGCCAGCAGTGAAGCGCGATTGCCGTCGAGCTCCTACGAGCAGTACTTC. This gives the protein CASSEARLPSSSYEQYF.

This sequence joins TRBV25-1 and TRBJ2-7; D remains unclear. This CDR3 region has 13 residues. From germline, CDR1 is MGHDK and CDR2 SYGVNS. V was pared by 3 bases and J by 0 bases, with 6 bases between. The CDR3 DNA follows: TGTGCCAGCAGTGACACAAACTCCTACGAGCAGTACTTC. This encodes CASSDTNSYEQYF.

The chain carries TRBV28 and TRBJ1-5, with 8 bases identical to TRBD1. The V gene's germline CDR1 is MDHEN and CDR2 SYDVKM. There are 15 residues in the CDR3. Trimming removed 5 bases from V and 1 base from J; junction bases left unmatched: 4. CDR3 bases: TGTGCCAGCAGTACCTCAGGGGGCAGCAATCAGCCCCAGCATTTT. Translation: CASSTSGGSNQPQHF.

This clone has just a few counts. The rearrangement links TRBV7-8 to TRBJ2-7; 8 nucleotides agree with TRBD2. V trimming: 10 bases; J trimming: 2 bases; junction bases outside the gene matches: 7. The germline V gene encodes CDR1 SGHVS and CDR2 FQNEAQ. The CDR3 consists of 13 residues. CDR3 in amino acids: CATGGRDAYEQYF. The CDR3 DNA reads TGTGCCACGGGGGGGCGGGACGCCTACGAGCAGTACTTC.

The chain joins TRBV9 to TRBJ2-5, with TRBD2 matching 7 bases. V dropped 0 bases and J dropped 5; count of bases not matched to a gene: 1. CDR1 and CDR2 from the germline V gene are SGDLS and YYNGEE. This CDR3 comprises 13 residues. The CDR3 region has the DNA TGTGCCAGCAGCGTAGGGACTAGGGAGACCCAGTACTTC. As protein: CASSVGTRETQYF.

The genes are TRBV7-3 and TRBJ2-7; tentative D call: TRBD1 (6 bases). This CDR3 is 13 amino acids long. Per germline, CDR1 SGHTA and CDR2 FQGTGA. V lost 3 bases, J lost 6 bases, and 12 bases lay in between. CDR3 DNA sequence: TGTGCCAGCAGCTTCGACAGGAACGGCGAGCAGTACTTC. Amino acids: CASSFDRNGEQYF.

The chain joins TRBV19 to TRBJ2-5; 9 positions match TRBD2. Germline loops: CDR1 LNHDA, CDR2 SQIVND (reference sequence). CDR3 length: 14 residues. V dropped 4 bases and J dropped 6; count of bases not matched to a gene: 6. CDR3 nucleotides: TGTGCCAGTAGTACCAGGACTAGCGCAAAGACCCAGTACTTC. It specifies CASSTRTSAKTQYF.

This clone was observed a few times. Here the CDR3 reads CASSFGAEGVNTEAFF. The CDR3 DNA reads as TGTGCCAGCAGCTTCGGAGCGGAAGGAGTGAACACTGAAGCTTTCTTT. This chain connects TRBV7-9 to TRBJ1-1; D call uncertain. The CDR3 contains 16 residues. Germline assignment: CDR1 SEHNR and CDR2 FQNEAQ (reference sequence). Trimming shortened V by 3 bases and J by 0 bases, and 14 bases separated the two germline ends. Using reference TRBV7-9 and TRBJ1-1 for the parts outside the CDR3, the full variable domain is DTGVSQNPRHKITKRGQNVTFRCDPISEHNRLYWYRQTLGQGPEFLTYFQNEAQLEKSRLLSDRFSAERPKGSFSTLEIQRTEQGDSAMYLCASSFGAEGVNTEAFFGQGTRLTVV.

CDR3: CSVGTREGHGYTF. For the CDR3, the DNA is TGCAGCGTTGGGACCAGGGAAGGCCATGGCTACACCTTC. The chain combines TRBV29-1 with TRBJ1-2; D perhaps matches TRBD1 (5 bases). The CDR3 is made up of 13 amino acids. Germline V gene data show CDR1 as SQVTM and CDR2 as ANQGSEA. V shed 4 bases and J shed 6 bases, with 15 bases lying between them.

The sample holds a few counts of this clone. The chain links TRBV19 to TRBJ2-7, with D possibly being TRBD2 (5 bases). The CDR3 contains 13 residues. CDR1 is LNHDA, CDR2 SQIVND, per germline (reference sequence). The V and J ends lost 6 bases and 6 bases respectively, with 15 bases between them. CDR3 protein: CASRDRGLGEQYF. Written as DNA, the CDR3 is TGTGCCAGTAGAGATAGAGGGTTGGGCGAGCAGTACTTC.

The rearrangement uses TRBV7-9 and TRBJ1-4; perhaps TRBD1 as D (6 bases). Germline CDR1 and CDR2: SEHNR and FQNEAQ (reference sequence). Trimming took 5 bases from V and 7 from J, leaving 11 bases between them. The CDR3 length is 13 residues. The CDR3 region is CASSPLDSEKLFF. The CDR3 DNA reads as TGTGCCAGCAGCCCTCTGGACAGTGAAAAACTGTTTTTT.

J is TRBJ2-7 and V is TRBV27, with 14 bases lining up with TRBD2. This CDR3 has 18 residues. After removal of 5 bases from V and 3 bases from J, the junction contained 12 bases not matched to a gene. Germline V gene data show CDR1 as MNHEY and CDR2 as SMNVEV (reference sequence). The CDR3 protein is CASSPLGLAGGHLYEQYF. In nucleotides, the CDR3 is TGTGCCAGCAGTCCCCTAGGACTAGCGGGAGGCCACCTCTACGAGCAGTACTTC.

The chain employs TRBV23-1 and TRBJ2-7, with 9 nucleotides matching TRBD2. TRBV23-1 is treated as an ORF (open reading frame) with a function not yet certain. J was trimmed by 3 bases and V by 1 base; bases with no gene match: 10. The CDR3 loop spans 17 amino acids. This CDR3 is CASSQWLAGWKRYEQYF. CDR3 DNA: TGCGCCAGCAGTCAATGGCTAGCGGGATGGAAACGCTACGAGCAGTACTTC.

The chain recombines TRBV6-6 with TRBJ1-1, with 7 bases fitting TRBD1. The germline gives CDR1 MNHNY, CDR2 SVGAGI (reference sequence). This CDR3 has 16 amino acids. The ends lost 6 bases at V and 4 bases at J; junction bases unmatched: 14. This CDR3 is CASRAGGPHLGTEAFF. CDR3 nucleotide sequence: TGTGCCAGCAGGGCAGGGGGGCCTCATTTGGGCACTGAAGCTTTCTTT.

The gene calls are TRBV11-3 and TRBJ2-4; 10 bases align to TRBD1. V was clipped by 0 bases and J by 7 bases; unmatched bases: 9. This CDR3 spans 17 amino acids. CDR1 is SGHNT, CDR2 YENEEA, per germline. This chain's CDR3 is CASSLDGQGVSGNIQYF. CDR3 coding DNA: TGTGCCAGCAGCTTAGACGGACAGGGGGTTAGCGGGAACATTCAGTACTTC. Using reference TRBV11-3 and TRBJ2-4 for the parts outside the CDR3, the full variable domain is EAGVVQSPRYKIIEKKQPVAFWCNPISGHNTLYWYLQNLGQGPELLIRYENEEAVDDSQLPKDRFSAERLKGVDSTLKIQPAELGDSAVYLCASSLDGQGVSGNIQYFGAGTRLSVL.

The chain recombines TRBV7-3 with TRBJ2-3; 12 bases map to TRBD2. From germline, CDR1 is SGHTA and CDR2 FQGTGA. The CDR3 contains 15 residues. The V gene end was trimmed by 5 bases and the J gene end by 6 bases; junction bases not matched to a gene: 6. CDR3 coding DNA: TGTGCCAGCAGCCCCGGACTAGCGGGACGGGATACGCAGTATTTT. This translates into CASSPGLAGRDTQYF.